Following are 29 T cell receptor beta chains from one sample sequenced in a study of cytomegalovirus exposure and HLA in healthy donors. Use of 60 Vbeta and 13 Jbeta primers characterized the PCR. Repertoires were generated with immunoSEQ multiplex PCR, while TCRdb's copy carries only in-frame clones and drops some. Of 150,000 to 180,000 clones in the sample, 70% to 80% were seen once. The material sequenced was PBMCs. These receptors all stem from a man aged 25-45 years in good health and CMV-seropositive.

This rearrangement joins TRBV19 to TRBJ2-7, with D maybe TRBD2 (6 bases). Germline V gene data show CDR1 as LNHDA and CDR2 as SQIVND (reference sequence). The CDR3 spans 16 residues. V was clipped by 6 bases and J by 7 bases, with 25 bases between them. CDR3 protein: CASSPRRDSGAGEQYF. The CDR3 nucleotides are TGTGCCAGTAGCCCCAGGCGGGACTCCGGGGCGGGGGAGCAGTACTTC.

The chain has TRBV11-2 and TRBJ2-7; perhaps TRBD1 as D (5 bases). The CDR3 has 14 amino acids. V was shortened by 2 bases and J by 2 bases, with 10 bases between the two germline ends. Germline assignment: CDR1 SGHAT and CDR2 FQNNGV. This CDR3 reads CASSLRRQTYEQYF. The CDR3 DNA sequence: TGTGCCAGCAGCTTACGAAGACAGACCTACGAGCAGTACTTC.

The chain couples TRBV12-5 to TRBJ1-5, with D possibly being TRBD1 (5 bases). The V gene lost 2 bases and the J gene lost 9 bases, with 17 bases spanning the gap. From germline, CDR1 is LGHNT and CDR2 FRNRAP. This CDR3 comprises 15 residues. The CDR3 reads CASGLPSAGDWPQHF. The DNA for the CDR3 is TGTGCTAGTGGTTTGCCCTCTGCGGGGGACTGGCCCCAGCATTTT.

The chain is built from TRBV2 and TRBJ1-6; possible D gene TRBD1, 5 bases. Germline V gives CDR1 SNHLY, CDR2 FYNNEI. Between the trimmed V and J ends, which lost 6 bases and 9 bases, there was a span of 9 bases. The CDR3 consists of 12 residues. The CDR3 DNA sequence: TGTGCCAGCAGGGACACAGGTTCACCCCTCCACTTT. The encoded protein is CASRDTGSPLHF.

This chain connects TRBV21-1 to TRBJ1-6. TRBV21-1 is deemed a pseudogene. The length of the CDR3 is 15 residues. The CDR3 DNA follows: TGTGCCAGCAGCTGGGGGGGGAGCTTGCAGTCACCCCTCCACTTT. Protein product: CASSWGGSLQSPLHF.

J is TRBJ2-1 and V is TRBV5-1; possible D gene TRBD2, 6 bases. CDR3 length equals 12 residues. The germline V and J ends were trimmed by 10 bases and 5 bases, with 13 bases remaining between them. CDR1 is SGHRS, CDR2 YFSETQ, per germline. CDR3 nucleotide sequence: TGCGCCCCCGGGAGCCTCGACAATGAGCAGTTCTTC. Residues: CAPGSLDNEQFF. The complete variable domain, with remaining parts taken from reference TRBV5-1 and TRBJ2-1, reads KAGVTQTPRYLIKTRGQQVTLSCSPISGHRSVSWYQQTPGQGLQFLFEYFSETQRNKGNFPGRFSGRQFSNSRSEMNVSTLELGDSALYLCAPGSLDNEQFFGPGTRLTVL.

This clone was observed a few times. In DNA form, the CDR3 reads TGTGCCAGCAGCTTGGGCCCGCCGGCGCGGGGGCTACTCAATGAGCAGTTCTTC. Protein sequence: CASSLGPPARGLLNEQFF. The chain carries TRBV5-6 and TRBJ2-1; D may be TRBD2 (7 bases). This CDR3 contains 18 residues. V was pared by 0 bases and J by 6 bases, with 22 bases between. Germline values: CDR1 SGHDT, CDR2 YYEEEE.

The CDR3 DNA reads as TGTGCCAGCAGCCAAGTAGCGGGGGCGAACACTGAAGCTTTCTTT. Translation gives CASSQVAGANTEAFF. The V and J genes are TRBV14 and TRBJ1-1; a possible D gene is TRBD1 (6 bases). This CDR3 has 15 residues. The germline CDR1 and CDR2 sequences are SGHDN and FVKESK. V lost 1 base and J lost 1, with 10 bases in between.

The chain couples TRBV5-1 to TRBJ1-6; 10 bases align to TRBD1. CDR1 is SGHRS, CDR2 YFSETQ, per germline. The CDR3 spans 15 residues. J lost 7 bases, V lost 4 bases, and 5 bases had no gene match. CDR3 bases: TGCGCCAGCAGCCGGGACAGGGGAGGGAATTCACCCCTCCACTTT. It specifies CASSRDRGGNSPLHF. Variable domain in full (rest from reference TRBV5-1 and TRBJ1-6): KAGVTQTPRYLIKTRGQQVTLSCSPISGHRSVSWYQQTPGQGLQFLFEYFSETQRNKGNFPGRFSGRQFSNSRSEMNVSTLELGDSALYLCASSRDRGGNSPLHFGNGTRLTVT.

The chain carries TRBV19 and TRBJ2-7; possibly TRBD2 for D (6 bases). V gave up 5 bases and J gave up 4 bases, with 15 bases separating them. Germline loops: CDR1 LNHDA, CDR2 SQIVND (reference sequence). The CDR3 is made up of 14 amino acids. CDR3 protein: CASSWGLATYEQYF. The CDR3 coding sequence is TGTGCCAGTAGTTGGGGACTTGCGACGTACGAGCAGTACTTC.

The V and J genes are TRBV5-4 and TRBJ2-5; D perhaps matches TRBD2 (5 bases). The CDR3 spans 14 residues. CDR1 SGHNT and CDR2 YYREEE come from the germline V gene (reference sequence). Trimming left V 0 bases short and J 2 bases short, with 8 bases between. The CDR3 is CASSLGTGQETQYF. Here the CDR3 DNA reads TGTGCCAGCAGCTTGGGAACGGGGCAAGAGACCCAGTACTTC.

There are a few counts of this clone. CDR3 sequence reads: CASSPRTVGETQYF. The DNA of the CDR3 is TGTGCCAGCAGCCCCCGGACAGTCGGAGAGACCCAGTACTTC. V is TRBV9 and J is TRBJ2-5; D is possibly TRBD1 (6 bases). V gave up 4 bases and J gave up 4 bases, with 14 bases separating them. The CDR3 contains 14 residues. Germline loops: CDR1 SGDLS, CDR2 YYNGEE.

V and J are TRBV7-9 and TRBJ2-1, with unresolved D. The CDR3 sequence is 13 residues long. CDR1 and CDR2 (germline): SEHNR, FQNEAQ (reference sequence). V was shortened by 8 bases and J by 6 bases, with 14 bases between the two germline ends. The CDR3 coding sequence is TGTGCCAGCTCCCCGGCCAGCGCCAATGAGCAGTTCTTC. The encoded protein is CASSPASANEQFF.

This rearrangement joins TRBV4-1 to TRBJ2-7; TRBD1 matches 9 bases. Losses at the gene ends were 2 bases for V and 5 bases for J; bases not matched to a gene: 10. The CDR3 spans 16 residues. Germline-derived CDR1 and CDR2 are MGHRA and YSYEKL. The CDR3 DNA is TGCGCCAGCAGCCAACCCCAGGGACAGGGTATTCACGAGCAGTACTTC. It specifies CASSQPQGQGIHEQYF.

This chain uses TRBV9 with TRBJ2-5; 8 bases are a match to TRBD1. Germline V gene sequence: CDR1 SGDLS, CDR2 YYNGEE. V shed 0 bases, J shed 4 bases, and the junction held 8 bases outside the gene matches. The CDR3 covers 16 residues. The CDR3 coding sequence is TGTGCCAGCAGCGTAGGGCCAAGGGGGACAGGAGAGACCCAGTACTTC. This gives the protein CASSVGPRGTGETQYF.

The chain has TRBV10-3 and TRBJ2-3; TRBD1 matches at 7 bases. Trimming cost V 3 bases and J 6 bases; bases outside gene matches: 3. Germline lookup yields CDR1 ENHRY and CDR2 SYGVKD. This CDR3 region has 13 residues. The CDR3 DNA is TGTGCCATCAGTGATCAACAGGGGGATACGCAGTATTTT. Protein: CAISDQQGDTQYF.

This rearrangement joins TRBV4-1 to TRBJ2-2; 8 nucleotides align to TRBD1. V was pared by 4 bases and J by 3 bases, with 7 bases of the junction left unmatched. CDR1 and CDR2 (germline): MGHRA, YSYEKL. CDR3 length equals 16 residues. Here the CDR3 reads CASSPAQGADTGELFF. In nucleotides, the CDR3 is TGCGCCAGCAGCCCTGCCCAGGGGGCAGACACCGGGGAGCTGTTTTTT.

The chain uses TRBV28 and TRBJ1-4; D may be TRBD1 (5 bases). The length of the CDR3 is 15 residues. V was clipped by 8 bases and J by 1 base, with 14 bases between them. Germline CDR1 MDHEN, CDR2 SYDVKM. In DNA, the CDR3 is TGTGCCAGCTCCAAAGGGGTCCAAACTAATGAAAAACTGTTTTTT. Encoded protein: CASSKGVQTNEKLFF.

The CDR3 loop reads CASSQTSNSNQPQHF. The CDR3 DNA reads as TGCGCCAGCAGCCAGACATCTAATAGCAATCAGCCCCAGCATTTT. This rearrangement joins TRBV4-3 to TRBJ1-5, with D uncertain. The CDR3 consists of 15 residues. V lost 3 bases and J 0 bases, leaving 9 bases between the germline ends. Germline loops: CDR1 LGHNA, CDR2 YSLEER.

The CDR3 protein is CASSLSTTGNYGYTF. The DNA of the CDR3 is TGCGCCAGCAGCTTGTCGACGACAGGAAACTATGGCTACACCTTC. The chain combines TRBV5-1 with TRBJ1-2; tentative D call: TRBD1 (6 bases). Germline CDR1 and CDR2: SGHRS and YFSETQ. The CDR3 contains 15 residues. Deletions cut 1 base from V and 2 bases from J, with 12 bases between.

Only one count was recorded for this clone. The CDR3 DNA reads as TGTGCCAGCAGCTTAGGACTTAACACTGAAGCTTTCTTT. It specifies CASSLGLNTEAFF. The V gene is TRBV11-2, the J gene TRBJ1-1, with no clear D. This CDR3 spans 13 amino acids. Germline lookup yields CDR1 SGHAT and CDR2 FQNNGV. Trimming pared 1 base from V and 2 bases from J, leaving 5 bases between.

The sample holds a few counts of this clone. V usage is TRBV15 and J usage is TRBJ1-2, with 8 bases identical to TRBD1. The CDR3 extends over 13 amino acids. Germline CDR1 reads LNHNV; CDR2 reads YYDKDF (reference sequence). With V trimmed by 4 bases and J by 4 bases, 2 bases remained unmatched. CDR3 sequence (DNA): TGTGCCACCAGCAAAGACAGGGGCTATGGCTACACCTTC. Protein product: CATSKDRGYGYTF.

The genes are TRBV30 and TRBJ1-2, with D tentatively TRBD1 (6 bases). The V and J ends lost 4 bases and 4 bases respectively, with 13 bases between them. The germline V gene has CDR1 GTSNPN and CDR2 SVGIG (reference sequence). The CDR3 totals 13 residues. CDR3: CAWNLQGPYGYTF. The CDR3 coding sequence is TGTGCCTGGAACCTACAGGGACCCTATGGCTACACCTTC.

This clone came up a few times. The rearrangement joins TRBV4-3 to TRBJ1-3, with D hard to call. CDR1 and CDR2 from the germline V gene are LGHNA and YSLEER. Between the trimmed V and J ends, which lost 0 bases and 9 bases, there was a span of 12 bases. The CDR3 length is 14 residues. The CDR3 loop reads CASSQDRIRGTIYF. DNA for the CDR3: TGCGCCAGCAGCCAAGATAGGATCCGAGGCACCATATATTTT.

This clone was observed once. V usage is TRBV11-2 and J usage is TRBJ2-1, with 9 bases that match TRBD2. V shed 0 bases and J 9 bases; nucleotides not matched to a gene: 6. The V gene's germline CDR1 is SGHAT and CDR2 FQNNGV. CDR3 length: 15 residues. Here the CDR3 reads CASSLDSGGTTEQFF. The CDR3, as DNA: TGTGCCAGCAGCTTAGATAGCGGGGGTACAACTGAGCAGTTCTTC.

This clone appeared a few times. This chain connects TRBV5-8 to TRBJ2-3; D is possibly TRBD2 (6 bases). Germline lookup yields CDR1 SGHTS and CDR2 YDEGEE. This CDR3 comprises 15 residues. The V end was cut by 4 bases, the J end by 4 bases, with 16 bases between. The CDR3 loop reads CASSPLGGKSDTQYF. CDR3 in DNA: TGTGCCAGCAGCCCCCTGGGGGGAAAGTCAGATACGCAGTATTTT.

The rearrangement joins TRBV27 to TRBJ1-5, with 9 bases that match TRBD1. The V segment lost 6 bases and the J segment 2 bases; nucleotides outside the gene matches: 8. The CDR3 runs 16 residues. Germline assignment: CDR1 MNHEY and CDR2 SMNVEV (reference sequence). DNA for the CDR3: TGTGCCAGCAGGGACAGGGGTATTGGAGGCAATCAGCCCCAGCATTTT. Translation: CASRDRGIGGNQPQHF.

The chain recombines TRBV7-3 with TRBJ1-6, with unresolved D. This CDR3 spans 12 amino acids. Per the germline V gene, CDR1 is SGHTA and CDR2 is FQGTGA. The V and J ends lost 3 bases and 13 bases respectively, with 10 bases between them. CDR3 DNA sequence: TGTGCCAGCAGCTTCGGAGGTACCCCCCTCCACTTT. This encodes CASSFGGTPLHF.

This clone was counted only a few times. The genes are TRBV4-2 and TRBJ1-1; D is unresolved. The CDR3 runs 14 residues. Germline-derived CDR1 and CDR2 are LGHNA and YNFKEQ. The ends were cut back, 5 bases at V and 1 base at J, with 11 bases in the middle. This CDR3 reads CASSSNPGNTEAFF. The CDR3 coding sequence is TGTGCCAGCAGCTCCAATCCGGGGAACACTGAAGCTTTCTTT.